This TCR beta chain was found in a study of CD8 T cells in ankylosing spondylitis. This clonotype showed up many times. Its antigen is unidentified. Libraries of TCR beta came from quantitative 5'-RACE with molecular barcodes. TCRdb analysed the 5' RACE reads with MiXCR anew, one entry per CDR3 protein. The repertoire has around 540,000 distinct CDR3 sequences, more than 9.5% of them found once; the top ten carry about 6.8%. Study-level points and caveats: Significant enrichment of disease-linked clones was reported in matched ankylosing spondylitis synovial fluid. A TCR beta motif of eight highly homologous variants appeared characteristic of ankylosing spondylitis blood. Reactive arthritis synovial fluid and blood previously showed some of these motif variants. Those disease-linked clones were CD8+; they were also relatively rare in peripheral blood.

The CDR3 covers 12 residues. V lost 5 bases, J lost 2 bases, and 3 bases lay in between. Material for sequencing was blood, either unsorted or a sorted T cell fraction (not recorded which). The sequence derives from a male donor with ankylosing spondylitis. The chain uses TRBV12-3 or TRBV12-4 and TRBJ2-2; D not resolved. The CDR3 nucleotides read TGTGCCAGCAGTAGAAACACCGGGGAGCTGTTTTTT. Protein product: CASSRNTGELFF.